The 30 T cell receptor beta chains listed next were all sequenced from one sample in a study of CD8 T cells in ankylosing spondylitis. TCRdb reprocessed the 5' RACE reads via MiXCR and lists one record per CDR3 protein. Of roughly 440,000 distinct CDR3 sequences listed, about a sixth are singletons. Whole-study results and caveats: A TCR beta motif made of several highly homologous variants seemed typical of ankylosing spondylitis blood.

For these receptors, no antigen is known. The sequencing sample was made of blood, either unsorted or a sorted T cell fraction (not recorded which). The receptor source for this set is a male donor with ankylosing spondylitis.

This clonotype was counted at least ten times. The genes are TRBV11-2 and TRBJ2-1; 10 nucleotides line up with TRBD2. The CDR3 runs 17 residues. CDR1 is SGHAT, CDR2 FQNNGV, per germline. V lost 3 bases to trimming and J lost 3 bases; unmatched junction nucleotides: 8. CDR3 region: CASSFRTSGAVYNEQFF. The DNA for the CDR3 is TGTGCCAGCAGCTTCCGCACTAGCGGGGCAGTCTACAATGAGCAGTTCTTC.

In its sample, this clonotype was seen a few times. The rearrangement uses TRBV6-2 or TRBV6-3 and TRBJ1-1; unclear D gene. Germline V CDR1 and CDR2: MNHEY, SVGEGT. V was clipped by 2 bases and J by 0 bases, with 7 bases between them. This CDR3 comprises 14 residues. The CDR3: CASSYLFMNTEAFF. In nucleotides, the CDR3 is TGTGCCAGCAGTTACCTTTTTATGAACACTGAAGCTTTCTTT.

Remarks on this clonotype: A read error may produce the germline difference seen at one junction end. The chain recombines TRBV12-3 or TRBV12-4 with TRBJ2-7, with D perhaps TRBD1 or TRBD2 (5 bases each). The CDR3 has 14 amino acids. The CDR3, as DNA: TGTGCCATCAGTATACGGACACAACGGGGCGAGCAGTACTTC. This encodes CAISIRTQRGEQYF.

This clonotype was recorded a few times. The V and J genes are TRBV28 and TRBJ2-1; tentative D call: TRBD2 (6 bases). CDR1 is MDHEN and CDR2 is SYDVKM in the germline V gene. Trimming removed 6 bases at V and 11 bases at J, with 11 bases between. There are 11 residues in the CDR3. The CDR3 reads CASSQTRQQFF. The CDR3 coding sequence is TGTGCCAGCAGCCAGACTAGGCAGCAGTTCTTC.

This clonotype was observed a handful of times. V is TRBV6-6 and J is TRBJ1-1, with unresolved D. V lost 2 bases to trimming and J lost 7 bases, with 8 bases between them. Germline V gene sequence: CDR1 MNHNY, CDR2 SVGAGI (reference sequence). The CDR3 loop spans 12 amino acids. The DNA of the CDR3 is TGTGCCAGCAGTTACGGCCGGGATGAAGCTTTCTTT. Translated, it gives CASSYGRDEAFF.

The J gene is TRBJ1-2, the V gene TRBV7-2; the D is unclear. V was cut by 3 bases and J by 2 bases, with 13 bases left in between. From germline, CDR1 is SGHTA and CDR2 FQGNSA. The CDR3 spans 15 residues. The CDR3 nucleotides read TGTGCCAGCAGCTTCAGCCAGATTCCCAACTATGGCTACACCTTC. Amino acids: CASSFSQIPNYGYTF.

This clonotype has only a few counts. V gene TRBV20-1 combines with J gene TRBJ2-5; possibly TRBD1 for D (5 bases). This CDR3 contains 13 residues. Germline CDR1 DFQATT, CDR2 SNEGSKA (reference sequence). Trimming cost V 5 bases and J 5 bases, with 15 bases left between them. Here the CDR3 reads CSAGRQSRETQYF. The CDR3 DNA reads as TGCAGTGCTGGTCGACAGTCGCGGGAGACCCAGTACTTC.

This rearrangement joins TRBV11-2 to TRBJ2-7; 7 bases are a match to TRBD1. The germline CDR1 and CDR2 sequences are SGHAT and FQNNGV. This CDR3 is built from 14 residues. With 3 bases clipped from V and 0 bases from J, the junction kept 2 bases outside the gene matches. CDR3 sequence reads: CASSLGQLSYEQYF. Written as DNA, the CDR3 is TGTGCCAGCAGCTTGGGACAGCTCTCCTACGAGCAGTACTTC.

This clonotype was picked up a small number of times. CDR3 nucleotide sequence: TGCGCCAGCAGCTTACAACGACAGGGTACTGAAGCTTTCTTT. Its protein product is CASSLQRQGTEAFF. The rearrangement joins TRBV5-1 to TRBJ1-1, with 7 bases identical to TRBD1. The CDR3 consists of 14 residues. V dropped 2 bases and J dropped 5; count of bases not matched to a gene: 6. Germline CDR1 reads SGHRS; CDR2 reads YFSETQ.

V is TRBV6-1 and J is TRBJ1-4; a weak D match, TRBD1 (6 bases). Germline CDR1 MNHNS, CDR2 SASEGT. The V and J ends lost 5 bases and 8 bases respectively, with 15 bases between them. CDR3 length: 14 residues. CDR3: CASSREGGGEKLFF. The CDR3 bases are TGTGCCAGCAGTAGGGAGGGGGGAGGCGAAAAACTGTTTTTT.

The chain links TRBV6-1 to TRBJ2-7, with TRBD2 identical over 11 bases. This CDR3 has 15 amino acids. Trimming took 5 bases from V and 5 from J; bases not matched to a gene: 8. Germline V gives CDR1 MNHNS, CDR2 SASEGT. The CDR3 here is CASSPIAGGRDEQYF. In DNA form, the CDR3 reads TGTGCCAGCAGTCCCATAGCGGGAGGGCGCGACGAGCAGTACTTC.

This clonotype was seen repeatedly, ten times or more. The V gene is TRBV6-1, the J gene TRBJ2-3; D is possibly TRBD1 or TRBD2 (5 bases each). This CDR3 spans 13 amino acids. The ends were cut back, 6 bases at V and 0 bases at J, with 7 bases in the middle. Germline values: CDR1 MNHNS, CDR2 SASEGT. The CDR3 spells CASRGRSTDTQYF. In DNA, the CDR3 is TGTGCCAGCAGGGGACGCAGCACAGATACGCAGTATTTT.

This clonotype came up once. The CDR3 reads CASSRTPQTNTGELFF. CDR3 DNA: TGTGCCAGCAGTCGGACCCCTCAAACGAACACCGGGGAGCTGTTTTTT. The V and J genes are TRBV6-2 or TRBV6-3 and TRBJ2-2; no clear D. Trimming removed 5 bases from V and 0 bases from J, with 13 bases in between. This CDR3 has 16 amino acids. The germline gives CDR1 MNHEY, CDR2 SVGEGT.

CDR3 amino acids: CASSPGGVDEKLFF. DNA for the CDR3: TGTGCCAGCAGCCCAGGGGGCGTAGATGAAAAACTGTTTTTT. The rearrangement uses TRBV6-1 and TRBJ1-4; 8 nucleotides align to TRBD1. CDR3 length: 14 residues. Looked up from germline, CDR1 is MNHNS and CDR2 is SASEGT. The ends lost 6 bases at V and 6 bases at J; junction bases unmatched: 6.

The CDR3 reads CASSQEGLSGGLRAKNIQYF. The CDR3 nucleotides are TGTGCCAGCAGCCAAGAGGGTTTATCAGGGGGCCTGAGGGCCAAAAACATTCAGTACTTC. The rearrangement links TRBV3-1 to TRBJ2-4; 8 nucleotides line up with TRBD1. CDR1 is LGHDT and CDR2 is YNNKEL in the germline V gene (reference sequence). The ends lost 0 bases at V and 1 base at J; junction bases unmatched: 14. This CDR3 comprises 20 residues.

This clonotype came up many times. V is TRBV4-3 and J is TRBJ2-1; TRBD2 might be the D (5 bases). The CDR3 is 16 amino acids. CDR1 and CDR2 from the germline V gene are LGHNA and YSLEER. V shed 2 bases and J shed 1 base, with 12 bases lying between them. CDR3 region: CASSQLLLGSYNEQFF. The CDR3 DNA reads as TGCGCCAGCAGCCAATTATTACTAGGGTCCTACAATGAGCAGTTCTTC.

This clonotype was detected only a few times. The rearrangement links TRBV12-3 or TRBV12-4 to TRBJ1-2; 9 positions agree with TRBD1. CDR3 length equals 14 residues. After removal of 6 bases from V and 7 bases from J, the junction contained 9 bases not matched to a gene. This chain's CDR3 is CASSADRGTGGYTF. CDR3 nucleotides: TGTGCCAGCAGCGCGGACAGGGGAACCGGTGGCTACACCTTC.

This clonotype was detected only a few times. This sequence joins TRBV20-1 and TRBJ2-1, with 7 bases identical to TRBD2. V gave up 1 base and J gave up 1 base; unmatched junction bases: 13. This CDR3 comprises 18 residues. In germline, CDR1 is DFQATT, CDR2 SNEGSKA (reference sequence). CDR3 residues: CSARVPSVRGSSYNEQFF. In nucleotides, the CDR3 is TGCAGTGCTAGAGTGCCTAGCGTGCGGGGGTCTTCCTACAATGAGCAGTTCTTC.

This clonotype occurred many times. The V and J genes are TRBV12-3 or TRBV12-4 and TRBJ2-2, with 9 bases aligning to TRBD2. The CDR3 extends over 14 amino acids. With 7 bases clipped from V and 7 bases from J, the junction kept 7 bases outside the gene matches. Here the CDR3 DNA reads TGTGCCAGCACCCCGGGACTAGCTGTCGGGGAGCTGTTTTTT. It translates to CASTPGLAVGELFF.

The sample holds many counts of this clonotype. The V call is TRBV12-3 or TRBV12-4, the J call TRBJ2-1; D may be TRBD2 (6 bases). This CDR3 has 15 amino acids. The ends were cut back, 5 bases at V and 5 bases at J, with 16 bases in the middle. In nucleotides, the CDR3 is TGTGCCAGCAGTCCCGATCGAGGGAGGCACAATGAGCAGTTCTTC. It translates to CASSPDRGRHNEQFF.

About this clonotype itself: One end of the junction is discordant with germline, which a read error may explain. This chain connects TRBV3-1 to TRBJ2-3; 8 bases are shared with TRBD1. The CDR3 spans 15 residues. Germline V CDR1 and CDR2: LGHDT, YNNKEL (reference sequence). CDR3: CACSPRDRPTDTQYF. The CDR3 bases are TGTGCCTGCAGCCCAAGGGACAGGCCCACAGATACGCAGTATTTT.

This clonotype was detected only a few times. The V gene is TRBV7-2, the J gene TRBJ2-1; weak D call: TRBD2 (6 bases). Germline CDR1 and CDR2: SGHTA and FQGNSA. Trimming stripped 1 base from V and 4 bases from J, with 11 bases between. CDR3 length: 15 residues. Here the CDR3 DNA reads TGTGCCAGCAGCTTAGATGGTAGCGGTTACAATGAGCAGTTCTTC. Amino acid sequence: CASSLDGSGYNEQFF.

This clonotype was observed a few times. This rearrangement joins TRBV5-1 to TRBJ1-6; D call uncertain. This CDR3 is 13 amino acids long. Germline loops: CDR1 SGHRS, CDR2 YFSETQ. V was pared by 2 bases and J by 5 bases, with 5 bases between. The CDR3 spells CASSFNDNSPLHF. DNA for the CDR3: TGCGCCAGCAGCTTTAATGATAATTCACCCCTCCACTTT.

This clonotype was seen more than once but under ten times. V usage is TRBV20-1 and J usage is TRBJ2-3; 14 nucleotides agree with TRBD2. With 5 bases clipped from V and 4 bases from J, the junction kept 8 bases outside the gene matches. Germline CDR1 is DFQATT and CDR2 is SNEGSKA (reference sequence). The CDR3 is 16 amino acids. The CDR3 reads CSAPRTSGRNADTQYF. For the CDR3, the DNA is TGCAGTGCTCCTAGGACTAGCGGGAGGAATGCAGATACGCAGTATTTT.

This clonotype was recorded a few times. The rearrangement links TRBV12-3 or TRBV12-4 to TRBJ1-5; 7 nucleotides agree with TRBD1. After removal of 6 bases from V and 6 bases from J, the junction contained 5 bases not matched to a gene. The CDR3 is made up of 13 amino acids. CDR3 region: CASRDREGQPQHF. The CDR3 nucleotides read TGTGCCAGCAGAGACAGGGAGGGTCAGCCCCAGCATTTT.

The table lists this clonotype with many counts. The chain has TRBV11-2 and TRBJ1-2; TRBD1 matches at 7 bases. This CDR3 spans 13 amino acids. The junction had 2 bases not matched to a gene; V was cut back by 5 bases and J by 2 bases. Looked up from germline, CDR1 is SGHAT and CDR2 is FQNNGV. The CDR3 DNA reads TGTGCCAGCAGCCCGGGACAGAACTATGGCTACACCTTC. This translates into CASSPGQNYGYTF.

As DNA, the CDR3 is TGTGCCAGCAGCCCTTGGACCAGGGACTATGGCTACACCTTC. It specifies CASSPWTRDYGYTF. The chain has TRBV25-1 and TRBJ1-2, with D maybe TRBD1 (5 bases). The CDR3 runs to 14 residues. Trimming pared 6 bases from V and 3 bases from J, leaving 14 bases between. Per the germline V gene, CDR1 is MGHDK and CDR2 is SYGVNS.

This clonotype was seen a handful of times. For the CDR3, the DNA is TGTGCCAGCAGCATACGATTATCCGGGACTAGCAGCCTCACCGGGGAGCTGTTTTTT. Translating it yields CASSIRLSGTSSLTGELFF. This chain links TRBV5-6 with TRBJ2-2, with 9 bases lining up with TRBD2. This CDR3 contains 19 residues. V shed 4 bases and J 4 bases; nucleotides not matched to a gene: 17. The V gene's germline CDR1 is SGHDT and CDR2 YYEEEE.

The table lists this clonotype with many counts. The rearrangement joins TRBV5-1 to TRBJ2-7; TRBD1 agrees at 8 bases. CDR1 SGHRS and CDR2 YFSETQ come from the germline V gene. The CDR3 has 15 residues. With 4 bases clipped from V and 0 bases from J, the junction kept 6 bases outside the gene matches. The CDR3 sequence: CASSLTGGSSYEQYF. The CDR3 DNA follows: TGCGCCAGCAGCCTTACAGGGGGATCCTCCTACGAGCAGTACTTC.

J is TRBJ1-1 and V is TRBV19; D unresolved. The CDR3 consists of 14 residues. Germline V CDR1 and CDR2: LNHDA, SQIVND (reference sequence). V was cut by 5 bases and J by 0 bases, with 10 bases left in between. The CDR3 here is CASSESSLNTEAFF. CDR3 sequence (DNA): TGTGCCAGTAGTGAGAGCTCGTTGAACACTGAAGCTTTCTTT.